Ten or more counts support the clone carrying this TCR beta chain. Its antigen is unidentified. This sample was included in a study of regulatory T cells in long-lasting Graves disease. Described time point: persistent/refractory GD, antithyroid drugs over 5 years with positive TRAb. Isolated PBMC RNA provided the starting material for the TCR library. Graves' disease diagnosis relied on American Thyroid Association guidelines. The CDR3 runs to 14 residues. V lost 5 bases, J lost 0 bases, and 11 bases lay in between. Germline V CDR1 and CDR2: DFQATT, SNEGSKA (reference sequence). In building TCR beta libraries, iRepertoire HTBI primers were used together with Arm-PCR of CDR3 regions. TCRdb fed the multiplex PCR reads into MiXCR, producing one record per CDR3 protein. Seen here are roughly 450,000 distinct CDR3 sequences, 20% observed once, and the top ten hold 6.5% to 8%. The study's findings and limits: Possibly, accuracy suffered from the small sample size. When disease was persistent, TRBV28, TRBJ1-2 and TRBJ2-5 were the favored segments.

The V call is TRBV20-1, the J call TRBJ1-3; D not certain. The TCR comes from a female donor with Graves disease. Sequencing used peripheral blood mononuclear cells (PBMCs), obtained when the disease was refractory, from a patient treated with antithyroid drugs. The CDR3 sequence: CSAPRPGSGNTIYF. The DNA for the CDR3 is TGCAGTGCTCCTCGGCCAGGCTCTGGAAACACCATATATTTT.